This T cell receptor beta chain was captured in a study of shared clonotypes between healthy human individuals. The wider study: Per-donor plates numbered three CD4 naive, three CD4 memory, two CD8 naive and one CD8 memory.

Assay used: immunoSEQ multiplex PCR; TCRdb lists only in-frame clones, some missing. The sample consists of some 980,000 clones, approximately 80% of them appearing once. V was shortened by 5 bases and J by 1 base, with 15 bases between the two germline ends. Germline CDR1 and CDR2: SGHRS and YFSETQ. The length of the CDR3 is 16 residues. Naive CD4+ cells were CD45RA-selected; the remaining cells were memory. The material sequenced was memory CD4+ T cells sorted from blood. Subset noted: CD45RA-negative fraction. The chain has TRBV5-1 and TRBJ2-2; possibly TRBD2 for D (5 bases). The TCR was taken from a young man in good health. The CDR3 DNA is TGCGCCAGCAGGGAGGTTCGTCCCGGGAACACCGGGGAGCTGTTTTTT. Protein: CASREVRPGNTGELFF.